The entry below gives a single T cell receptor beta chain sequence along with its context. Germline V gene sequence: CDR1 SGHVS, CDR2 FNYEAQ. V was pared by 3 bases and J by 0 bases, with 15 bases between. The CDR3 totals 17 residues. Here immunoSEQ multiplex PCR was the method, and the copy in TCRdb shows in-frame clones only, minus some. The table records approximately 73,000 clones, 85% to 90% of them present only once. This record comes from a study of OX40 agonist ivuxolimab in advanced cancers. Study information: Every patient in dose escalation had hepatocellular carcinoma, melanoma, renal cell or head and neck cancer.

The receptor was derived from an adult with an advanced solid tumor such as melanoma, head and neck, liver or kidney cancer. This chain uses TRBV7-6 with TRBJ2-1; D not resolved. This specimen consisted of CD4+ or CD8+ T cells sorted from blood, obtained in a trial of the OX40 agonist ivuxolimab. This CDR3 is CASSFGSAESSYNEQFF. CDR3 DNA: TGTGCCAGCAGCTTCGGGTCCGCGGAGTCCTCCTACAATGAGCAGTTCTTC.